This T cell receptor (beta chain) was obtained from a study of CD8+CD57+ T cells in acquired aplastic anemia. Study background: The average for DNA from sorted CD4+ and CD8+ cells was around 3.4 ug. Regarding the study as a whole: Any difference that existed in CD8+ Simpson's diversity between patients and controls was not significant.

All sequencing subjects had displayed CD8+CD57+ cell expansion on flow cytometry. Therapy had not been given to patients before blood sampling. In its sample, this clonotype was seen a few times. The antigen is undetermined. Germline assignment: CDR1 LNHNV and CDR2 YYDKDF (reference sequence). V lost 8 bases, J lost 10 bases, and 18 bases lay in between. The CDR3 extends over 13 amino acids. Genomic DNA was employed as the template in profiling TCR beta VDJ and CDR3. From the reads, TCRdb called clonotypes with MiXCR, one entry per CDR3 protein. Here the sample spans under 250,000 distinct CDR3 sequences, more than 40% being singletons.

V is TRBV15 and J is TRBJ2-1; D remains ambiguous. Material for sequencing was sorted CD4+, CD8+, or CD8+CD57+ T cells (not recorded which) from PBMCs. This clonotype was sampled from a human donor with aplastic anemia. CDR3 nucleotide sequence: TGTGCCACCGGCACCGGCAGGACCTACGAGCAGTTCTTC. Amino acids: CATGTGRTYEQFF.